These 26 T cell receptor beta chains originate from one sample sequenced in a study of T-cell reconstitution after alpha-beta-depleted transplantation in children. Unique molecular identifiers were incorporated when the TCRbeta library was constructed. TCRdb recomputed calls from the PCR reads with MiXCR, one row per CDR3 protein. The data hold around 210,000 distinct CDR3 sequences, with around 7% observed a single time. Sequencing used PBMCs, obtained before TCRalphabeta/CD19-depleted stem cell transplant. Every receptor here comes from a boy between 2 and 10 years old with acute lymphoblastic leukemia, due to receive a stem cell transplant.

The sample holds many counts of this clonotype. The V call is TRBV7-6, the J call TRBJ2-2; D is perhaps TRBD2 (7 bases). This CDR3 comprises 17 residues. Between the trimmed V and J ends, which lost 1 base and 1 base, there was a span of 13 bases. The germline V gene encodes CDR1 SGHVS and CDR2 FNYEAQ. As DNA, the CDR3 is TGTGCCAGCAGCTTAGTCGGGGGGCAATTGAACACCGGGGAGCTGTTTTTT. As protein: CASSLVGGQLNTGELFF.

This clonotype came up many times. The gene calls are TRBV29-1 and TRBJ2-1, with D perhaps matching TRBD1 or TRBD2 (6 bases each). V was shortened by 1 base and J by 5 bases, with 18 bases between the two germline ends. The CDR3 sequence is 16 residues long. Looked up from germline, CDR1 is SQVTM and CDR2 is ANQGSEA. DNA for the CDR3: TGCAGCGTTGAAGCTGGAGGGGGGACAATAAACAATGAGCAGTTCTTC. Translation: CSVEAGGGTINNEQFF.

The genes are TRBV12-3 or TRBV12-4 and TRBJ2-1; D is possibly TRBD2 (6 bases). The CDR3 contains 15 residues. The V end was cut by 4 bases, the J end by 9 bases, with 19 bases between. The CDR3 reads CASSSAGTGSSEQFF. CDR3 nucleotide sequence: TGTGCCAGCAGTTCCGCGGGGACCGGGTCGTCTGAGCAGTTCTTC.

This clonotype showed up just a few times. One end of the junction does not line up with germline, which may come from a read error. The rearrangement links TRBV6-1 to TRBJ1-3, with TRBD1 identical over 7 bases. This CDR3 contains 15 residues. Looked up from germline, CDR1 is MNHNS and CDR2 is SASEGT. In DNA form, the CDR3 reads TGTGCCAGCAGCATGACAGGGAGCTCTGGAAACACCAGATATTTT. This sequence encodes CASSMTGSSGNTRYF.

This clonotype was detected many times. The CDR3 DNA is TGCAGTGCTGCACAGGGTTCCGTTGAGCAGTACTTC. Amino acids: CSAAQGSVEQYF. This chain links TRBV20-1 with TRBJ2-7; possibly TRBD1 for D (6 bases). The CDR3 loop spans 12 amino acids. V dropped 5 bases and J dropped 7 bases, with 15 bases sitting between them. Germline-derived CDR1 and CDR2 are DFQATT and SNEGSKA (reference sequence).

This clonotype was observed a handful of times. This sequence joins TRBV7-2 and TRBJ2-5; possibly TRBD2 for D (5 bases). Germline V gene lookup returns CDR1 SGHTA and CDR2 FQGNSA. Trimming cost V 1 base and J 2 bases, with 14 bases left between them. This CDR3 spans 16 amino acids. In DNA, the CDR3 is TGTGCCAGCAGCTTAGTCTCAGGACGGACTCAAGAGACCCAGTACTTC. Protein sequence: CASSLVSGRTQETQYF.

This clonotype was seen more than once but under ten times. The CDR3 region is CASSQDVRGPITDTQYF. CDR3 DNA sequence: TGTGCCAGCAGCCAAGACGTGCGGGGGCCTATCACAGATACGCAGTATTTT. The gene calls are TRBV3-1 and TRBJ2-3; TRBD2 is a possible D gene (7 bases). V was clipped by 0 bases and J by 2 bases, with 15 bases between them. CDR1 is LGHDT, CDR2 YNNKEL, per germline (reference sequence). CDR3 length: 17 residues.

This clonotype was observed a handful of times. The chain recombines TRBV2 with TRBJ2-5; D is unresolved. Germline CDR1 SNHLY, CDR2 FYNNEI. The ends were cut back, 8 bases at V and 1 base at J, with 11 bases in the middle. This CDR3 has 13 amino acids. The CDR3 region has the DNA TGTGCCAGCGCCTCAACGATCCAAGAGACCCAGTACTTC. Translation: CASASTIQETQYF.

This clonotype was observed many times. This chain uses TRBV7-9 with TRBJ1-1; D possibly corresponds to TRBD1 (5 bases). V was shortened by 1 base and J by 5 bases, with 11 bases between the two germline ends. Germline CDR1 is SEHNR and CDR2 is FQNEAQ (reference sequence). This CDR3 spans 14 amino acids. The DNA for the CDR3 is TGTGCCAGCAGCTTAGTCGGGGGTTCTACTGAAGCTTTCTTT. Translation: CASSLVGGSTEAFF.

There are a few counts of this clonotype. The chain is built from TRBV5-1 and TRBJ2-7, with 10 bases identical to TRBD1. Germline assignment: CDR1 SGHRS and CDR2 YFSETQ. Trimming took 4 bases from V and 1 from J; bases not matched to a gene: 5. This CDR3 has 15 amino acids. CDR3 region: CASSGGTGVSYEQYF. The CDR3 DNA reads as TGCGCCAGCAGCGGGGGGACAGGGGTTTCCTACGAGCAGTACTTC.

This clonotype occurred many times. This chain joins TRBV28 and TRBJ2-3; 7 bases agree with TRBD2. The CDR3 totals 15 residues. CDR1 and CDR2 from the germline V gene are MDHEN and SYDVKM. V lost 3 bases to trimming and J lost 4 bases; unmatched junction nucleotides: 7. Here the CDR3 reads CASSFGGSPADTQYF. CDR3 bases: TGTGCCAGCAGTTTCGGCGGGAGTCCGGCAGATACGCAGTATTTT.

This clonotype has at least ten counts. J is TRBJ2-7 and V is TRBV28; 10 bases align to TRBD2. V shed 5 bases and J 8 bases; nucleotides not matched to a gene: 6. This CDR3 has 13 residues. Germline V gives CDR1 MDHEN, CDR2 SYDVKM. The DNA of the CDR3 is TGTGCCAGCAGTCCCCCTAGCGGGAGTCAGCAGTACTTC. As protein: CASSPPSGSQQYF.

The CDR3 DNA reads as TGTGCCAGCAGCTCGCTCCGGAGGGTAGCCGTGAACAATGAGCAGTTCTTC. This encodes CASSSLRRVAVNNEQFF. This chain joins TRBV11-2 and TRBJ2-1; D might be TRBD2 (6 bases). Germline V CDR1 and CDR2: SGHAT, FQNNGV. The CDR3 has 17 residues. The V end lost 4 bases, the J end lost 5 bases, and 21 bases lay between the germline ends.

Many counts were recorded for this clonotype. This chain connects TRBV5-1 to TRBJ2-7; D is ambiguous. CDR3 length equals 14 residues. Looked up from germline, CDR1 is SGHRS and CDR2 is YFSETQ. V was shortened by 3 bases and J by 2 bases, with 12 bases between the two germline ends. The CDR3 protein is CASSYTSTTYEQYF. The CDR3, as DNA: TGCGCCAGCAGCTATACCTCCACTACCTACGAGCAGTACTTC.

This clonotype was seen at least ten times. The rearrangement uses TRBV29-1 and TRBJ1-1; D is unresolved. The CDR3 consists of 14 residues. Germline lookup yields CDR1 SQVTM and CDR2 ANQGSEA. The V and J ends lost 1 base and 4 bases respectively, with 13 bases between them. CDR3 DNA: TGCAGCGTTGAAGCCCGCATTAGGGCCACTGAAGCTTTCTTT. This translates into CSVEARIRATEAFF.

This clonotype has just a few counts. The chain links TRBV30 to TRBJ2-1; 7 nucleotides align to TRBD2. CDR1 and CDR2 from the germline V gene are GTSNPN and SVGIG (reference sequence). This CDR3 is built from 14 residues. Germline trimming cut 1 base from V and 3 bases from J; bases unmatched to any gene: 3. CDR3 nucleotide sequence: TGTGCCTGGAGTGGACTAGCACTCTACAATGAGCAGTTCTTC. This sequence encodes CAWSGLALYNEQFF.

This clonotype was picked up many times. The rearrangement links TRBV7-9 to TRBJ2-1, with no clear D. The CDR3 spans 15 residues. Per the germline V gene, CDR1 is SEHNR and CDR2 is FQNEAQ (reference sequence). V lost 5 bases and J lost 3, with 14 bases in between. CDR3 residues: CASSGVIGYYNEQFF. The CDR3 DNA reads TGTGCCAGCAGCGGTGTGATAGGTTACTACAATGAGCAGTTCTTC.

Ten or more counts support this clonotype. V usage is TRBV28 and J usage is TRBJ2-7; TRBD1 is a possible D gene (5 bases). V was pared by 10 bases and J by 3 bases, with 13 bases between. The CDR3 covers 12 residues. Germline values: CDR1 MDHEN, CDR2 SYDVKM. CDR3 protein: CATNQGVYEQYF. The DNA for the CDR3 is TGTGCCACAAACCAGGGTGTCTACGAGCAGTACTTC.

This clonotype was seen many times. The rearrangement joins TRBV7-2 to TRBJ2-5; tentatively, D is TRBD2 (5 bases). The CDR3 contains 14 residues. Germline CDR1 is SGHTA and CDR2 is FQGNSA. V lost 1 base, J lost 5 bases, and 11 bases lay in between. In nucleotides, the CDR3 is TGTGCCAGCAGCTTAGACGGGCCGGGGGAGACCCAGTACTTC. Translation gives CASSLDGPGETQYF.

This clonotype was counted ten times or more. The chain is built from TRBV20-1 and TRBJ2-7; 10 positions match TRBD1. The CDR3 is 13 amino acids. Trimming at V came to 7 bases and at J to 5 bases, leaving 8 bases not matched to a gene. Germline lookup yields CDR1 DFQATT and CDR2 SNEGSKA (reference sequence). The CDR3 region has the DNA TGCAGTGAAGCTGGGACAGGGGTCCACGAGCAGTACTTC. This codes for CSEAGTGVHEQYF.

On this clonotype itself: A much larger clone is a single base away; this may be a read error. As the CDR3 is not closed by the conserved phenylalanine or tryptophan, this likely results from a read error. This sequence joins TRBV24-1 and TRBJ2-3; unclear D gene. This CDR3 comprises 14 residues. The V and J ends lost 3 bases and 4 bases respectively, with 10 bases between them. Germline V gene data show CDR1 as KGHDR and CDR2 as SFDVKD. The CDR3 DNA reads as TGTGCCACCAGTGATAACCCGTCGTCAGATACGCAGTATTTA. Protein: CATSDNPSSDTQYL.

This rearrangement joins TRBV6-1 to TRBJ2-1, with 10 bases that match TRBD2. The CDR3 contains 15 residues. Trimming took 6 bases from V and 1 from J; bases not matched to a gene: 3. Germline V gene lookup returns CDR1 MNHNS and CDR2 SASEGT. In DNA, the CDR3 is TGTGCCAGCAGACCTAGCGGGAGATCCTACAATGAGCAGTTCTTC. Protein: CASRPSGRSYNEQFF.

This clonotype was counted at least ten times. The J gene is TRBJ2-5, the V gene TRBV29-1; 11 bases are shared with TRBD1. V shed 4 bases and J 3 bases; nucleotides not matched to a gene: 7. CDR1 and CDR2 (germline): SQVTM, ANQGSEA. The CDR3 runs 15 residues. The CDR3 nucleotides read TGCAGCGTTGGGGGGAGGACAGGGGGCGAAGAGACCCAGTACTTC. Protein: CSVGGRTGGEETQYF.

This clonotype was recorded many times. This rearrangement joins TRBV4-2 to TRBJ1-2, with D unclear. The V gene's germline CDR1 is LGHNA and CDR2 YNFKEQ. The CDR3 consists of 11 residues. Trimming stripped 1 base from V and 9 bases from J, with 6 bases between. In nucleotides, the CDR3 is TGTGCCAGCAGCCAAGGGAGGAGCTACACCTTC. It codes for CASSQGRSYTF.

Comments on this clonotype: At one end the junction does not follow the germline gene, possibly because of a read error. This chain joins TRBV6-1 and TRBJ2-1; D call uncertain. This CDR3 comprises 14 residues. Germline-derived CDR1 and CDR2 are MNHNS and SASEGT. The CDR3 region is CASRVLSSYNERFF. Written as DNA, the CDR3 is TGTGCCAGCAGAGTATTAAGCTCCTACAATGAGCGGTTCTTC.

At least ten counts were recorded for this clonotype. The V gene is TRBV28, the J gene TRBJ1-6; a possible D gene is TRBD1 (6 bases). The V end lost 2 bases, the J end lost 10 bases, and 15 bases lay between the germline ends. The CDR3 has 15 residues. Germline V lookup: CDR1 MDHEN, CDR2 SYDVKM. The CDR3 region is CASSLLRGGRSPLHF. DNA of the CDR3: TGTGCCAGCAGTTTACTCAGGGGAGGGCGGTCACCCCTCCACTTT.